A selection of T cell receptor beta chains follows, all from one sample in a study of T cells after yellow fever vaccination. MiXCR, run by TCRdb on the 5' RACE reads, gives a single entry per CDR3 protein. The top ten clones hold 11% to 15% of a sample with around 610,000 distinct CDR3 sequences, 13% of them seen once. The specimen was PBMCs, collected on the day of the yellow fever booster vaccination. The origin of the receptors is a man aged 30-40 years who received the YFV17D yellow fever vaccine. CDR3s include the opening cysteine and the closing phenylalanine or tryptophan. D genes are given only for firm matches. Clone size is stated in some rows and not others, as once, few, many or a class when expanded.

V gene	J gene	D gene	clone size	CDR3 DNA	CDR3 protein
TRBV7-9	TRBJ2-7	-	-	TGTGCCAGCAGTAAGGACGGACCCTACGAGCAGTACTTC	CASSKDGPYEQYF
TRBV20-1	TRBJ2-1	-	-	TGCAGTGCTCCGTACTCCTCATACTCCTACAATGAGCAGTTCTTC	CSAPYSSYSYNEQFF
TRBV5-4	TRBJ1-4	-	-	TGTGCCAGCAGCTTCGGGGGGCTTTCAACTAATGAAAAACTGTTTTTT	CASSFGGLSTNEKLFF
TRBV25-1	TRBJ2-7	TRBD2	-	TGTGCCAGCAGTGAAGCTAGCGGGACCGTTTACGAGCAGTACTTC	CASSEASGTVYEQYF
TRBV7-2	TRBJ2-1	-	-	TGTGCCCGCAGCTACCTACAGGGCGCCTACAATGAGCAGTTCTTC	CARSYLQGAYNEQFF
TRBV7-2	TRBJ2-4	-	few	TGTGCCAGCAGCTTAATGGTAAACATTCAGTACTTC	CASSLMVNIQYF
TRBV6-1	TRBJ1-5	-	few	TGTGCCAGCAGTGTCACACCTGGACAGAGCAATCAGCCCCAGCATTTT	CASSVTPGQSNQPQHF
TRBV5-1	TRBJ2-6	-	few	TGCGCCAGCAGCTTGGCACCTGGGGCCAACGTCCTGACTTTC	CASSLAPGANVLTF
TRBV7-2	TRBJ2-5	TRBD1	-	TGTGCCAGCAGCTTTTTGGACAGGACTCAAGAGACCCAGTACTTC	CASSFLDRTQETQYF
TRBV5-1	TRBJ2-3	-	-	TGCGCCAGCAGCCCCACCTCCTCGGCCGAACAGTATTTT	CASSPTSSAEQYF
TRBV5-4	TRBJ1-1	TRBD1	few	TGTGCCAGCAGCCACAAGGGACAGGGGGATACTGAAGCTTTCTTT	CASSHKGQGDTEAFF
TRBV4-2	TRBJ2-3	TRBD2	-	TGTGCCAGCAGCCTGGTAGCGGGAGGGAGAACAGATACGCAGTATTTT	CASSLVAGGRTDTQYF
TRBV5-4	TRBJ2-2	TRBD2	-	TGTGCCAGCAGCTTGGGGGGGGGAAGTACCGGGGAGCTGTTTTTT	CASSLGGGSTGELFF
TRBV7-9	TRBJ2-7	-	many	TGTGCCAGCAGCTTTTTGGGCTCCTACGAGCAGTACTTC	CASSFLGSYEQYF
TRBV7-2	TRBJ1-2	-	few	TGTGCCAGCAGCTTAGTTGGGACGTCTCCCTCCTATGGCTACACCTTC	CASSLVGTSPSYGYTF
TRBV20-1	TRBJ2-1	-	-	TGCAGTGCTAGAAGGGACAAGGGGGAGGTCTTC	CSARRDKGEVF
TRBV7-2	TRBJ2-7	-	-	TGTGCCAGCAGCTCGAGGATCGCCTACGAGCAGTACTTC	CASSSRIAYEQYF
TRBV10-3	TRBJ2-5	-	-	TGTGCCATCAGTGTTGAGGGAAGGGGACAAGAGACCCAGTACTTC	CAISVEGRGQETQYF
TRBV5-5	TRBJ2-1	TRBD1	once	TGTGCCAGCAGCCAGATACCGGGACAGGGGAAGGGCAATGAGCAGTTCTTC	CASSQIPGQGKGNEQFF
TRBV7-2	TRBJ2-7	TRBD2	few	TGTGCCAGCAGCCGGACTAGCTTCCCCTACGAGCAGTACTTC	CASSRTSFPYEQYF
TRBV19	TRBJ1-5	TRBD1	-	TGTGCCAGTACCAAAGACAGGGAAAAACAGCCCCAGCATTTT	CASTKDREKQPQHF
TRBV10-3	TRBJ2-7	TRBD2	-	TGTGCCTCCAACCGGGACCCCGGGAGGGAGCAGTACTTC	CASNRDPGREQYF
TRBV4-3	TRBJ1-4	-	-	TGCGCCAGCAGCCAGGTTCCCCGGGCCCCTTCCCGCTTTGGTAATGAAAAACTGTTTTTT	CASSQVPRAPSRFGNEKLFF
TRBV7-9	TRBJ1-4	-	many	TGTGCCAGCAGCGGAATGGACATATCGAATGAAAAACTGTTTTTT	CASSGMDISNEKLFF
TRBV18	TRBJ2-1	-	many	TGTGCCAGCTCAGAACTGTCGAGCTCCTACAATGAGCAGTTCTTC	CASSELSSSYNEQFF
TRBV4-3	TRBJ2-7	-	many	TGCGCCAGCAGCCAAGGACGCGCCAGCGGAGGTTCCTACGAGCAGTACTTC	CASSQGRASGGSYEQYF
TRBV20-1	TRBJ2-7	-	-	TGCAGTGCTACCGCTAGGGTTCCCTACGAGCAGTACTTC	CSATARVPYEQYF
TRBV7-2	TRBJ2-3	-	few	TGTGCCAGCAGCTTTAATGCAGATACGCAGTATTTT	CASSFNADTQYF
TRBV28	TRBJ2-1	TRBD2	-	TGTGCCAGCAGTCCTCAGGGTGCGGGAGTCTACAATGAGCAGTTCTTC	CASSPQGAGVYNEQFF
TRBV5-1	TRBJ1-1	-	-	TGCGCCAGCAGCGCAGGTGCAGGAAGAGCTGAAGCTTTCTTT	CASSAGAGRAEAFF
TRBV4-3	TRBJ2-6	-	-	TGCGCCAGCAGCCAGTCTGGGAGGGCCAACGTCCTGACTTTC	CASSQSGRANVLTF
TRBV7-2	TRBJ1-1	-	-	TGTGCCAGCAGTCCCTCTGCGGGGTCTGAAGCTTTCTTT	CASSPSAGSEAFF
TRBV6-1	TRBJ2-5	-	few	TGTGCCAGCAGTGAACTTGACAGGCTCCAAGAGACCCAGTACTTC	CASSELDRLQETQYF
TRBV20-1	TRBJ2-1	TRBD1	few	TGCAGTGCTAGAGATGGCCTGGGGACAGGAGGTTTTAATGAGCAGTTCTTC	CSARDGLGTGGFNEQFF
TRBV5-6	TRBJ2-3	TRBD2	few	TGTGCCAGCAGCTTGGTTAGCGGGGCCTTCGGGGATACGCAGTATTTT	CASSLVSGAFGDTQYF